The text below deals with one T cell receptor beta chain. Its matching antigen is unknown. TCRdb re-called the 5' RACE reads with MiXCR, one entry per CDR3 protein. The sample comprises almost 350,000 distinct CDR3 sequences, less than 25% of which are singletons, and under 25% rests with the top ten. The data stem from a study of T-cell memory formation after mild COVID-19. The study, taken as a whole, reports: Clones that got smaller from day 15 to 85 had even CD4/CD8, while clones growing later tipped toward CD4+.

The V end lost 5 bases, the J end lost 0 bases, and 7 bases lay between the germline ends. The CDR3 has 13 residues. Germline V CDR1 and CDR2: KGHSH, LQKENI. The receptor was derived from a man aged 18 to 29 who had mild COVID-19 (a few samples of this study predate the infection). Cell type and time point are not known. Specimen: PBMCs or a T cell subset sorted from them (not recorded which). J is TRBJ1-1 and V is TRBV18; no clear D gene. The CDR3 loop is CASSVEMNTEAFF. CDR3 coding DNA: TGTGCCAGCTCAGTCGAAATGAACACTGAAGCTTTCTTT.